This is a list of T cell receptor beta chains from one sample in a study. TCRdb reprocessed the 5' RACE reads via MiXCR and lists one record per CDR3 protein. The sample lists roughly 50,000 distinct CDR3 sequences; around 26% were seen once. Sequenced material: tumor-infiltrating naive CD4+ T cells sorted from the breast tumor. The receptors were sampled from a female donor with breast cancer. Each CDR3 is given with its conserved first and last residue. The order of the fields is V gene, J gene, clone size, D gene, CDR3 protein, CDR3 DNA. A D gene is named only where the DNA matches it firmly. Not every row has a clone size; where given, it reads once, few, many or a size class.

>TRBV11-3|TRBJ2-3|few|NA
CASSPSPGTQQYF
TGTGCCAGCAGCCCCAGTCCCGGGACGCAGCAGTATTTT
>TRBV11-3|TRBJ1-5|NA|TRBD1
CASSGGTGGHQPQHF
TGTGCCAGCAGCGGAGGGACAGGGGGGCATCAGCCCCAGCATTTT
>TRBV19|TRBJ1-1|few|NA
CASSPLGLAHEAFF
TGTGCCAGTAGTCCCCTTGGCCTTGCTCATGAAGCTTTCTTT
>TRBV5-1|TRBJ1-4|few|TRBD1
CASSPTGQAHGKLFF
TGCGCCAGCAGCCCGACCGGACAGGCTCATGGAAAACTGTTTTTT
>TRBV7-9|TRBJ2-3|few|NA
CASSLSGTQDTQYF
TGTGCCAGCAGCTTATCTGGGACTCAAGATACGCAGTATTTT
>TRBV20-1|TRBJ2-1|many|TRBD2
CSATIAGENNEQFF
TGCAGTGCTACAATAGCGGGAGAAAACAATGAGCAGTTCTTC
>TRBV15|TRBJ2-3|NA|TRBD2
CATSRLADPTDTQYF
TGTGCCACCAGCAGGCTAGCGGACCCCACAGATACGCAGTATTTT
>TRBV6-1|TRBJ2-7|NA|NA
CASKDYSYEQYF
TGTGCCAGCAAGGACTACTCCTACGAGCAGTACTTC
>TRBV20-1|TRBJ2-3|many|TRBD1
CSARDQGGTDTQYF
TGCAGTGCTAGAGACCAGGGGGGCACAGATACGCAGTATTTT
>TRBV7-6|TRBJ2-3|NA|TRBD2
CASSLGGTTTDTQYF
TGTGCCAGCAGCTTAGGAGGGACTACCACAGATACGCAGTATTTT
>TRBV5-1|TRBJ2-3|medium-sized|TRBD2
CASSLSGSKRDTQYF
TGCGCCAGCAGCTTAAGCGGGAGCAAGAGAGATACGCAGTATTTT
>TRBV4-2|TRBJ2-7|many|TRBD1
CASSQEFNRGSYEQYF
TGTGCCAGCAGCCAAGAATTTAACAGGGGATCTTACGAGCAGTACTTC
>TRBV7-9|TRBJ1-6|few|NA
CASSSPDTYNSPLHF
TGTGCCAGCAGCTCACCGGACACATATAATTCACCCCTCCACTTT
>TRBV20-1|TRBJ1-1|NA|NA
CSATGLVSRTNTEAFF
TGCAGTGCTACAGGACTAGTATCTCGAACAAACACTGAAGCTTTCTTT
>TRBV6-4|TRBJ2-1|NA|TRBD2
CASSTGTSGNNEQSF
TGTGCCAGCAGTACCGGGACTAGCGGAAACAATGAGCAGTCCTTC
>TRBV20-1|TRBJ1-5|NA|NA
CSSPVGGAGQSQHF
TGCAGTTCCCCGGTCGGGGGGGCCGGACAGTCCCAGCATTTT
>TRBV7-2|TRBJ2-1|few|NA
CASSLLQYNEQFF
TGTGCCAGCAGCTTACTTCAGTACAATGAGCAGTTCTTC
>TRBV7-9|TRBJ1-2|many|NA
CASSWTRMDGYTF
TGTGCCAGCAGCTGGACGCGGATGGATGGCTACACCTTC
>TRBV27|TRBJ2-3|NA|NA
CASRPVRRGMGQADTQYF
TGTGCCAGCAGACCTGTCAGGAGGGGAATGGGCCAGGCAGATACGCAGTATTTT
>TRBV4-1|TRBJ2-3|few|TRBD2
CASSRSGLAGRGDTQYF
TGCGCCAGCAGCCGATCGGGACTAGCGGGGAGAGGGGATACGCAGTATTTT
>TRBV24-1|TRBJ2-1|NA|TRBD2
CATSDLPTSGGGDEQFF
TGTGCCACCAGTGATTTACCCACTAGCGGAGGAGGGGATGAGCAGTTCTTC
>TRBV4-3|TRBJ1-1|NA|NA
CASSYRIELNTEAFF
TGCGCCAGCAGTTATAGAATAGAGCTGAACACTGAAGCTTTCTTT
>TRBV9|TRBJ2-6|few|TRBD1
CASSVGAGTGRFSGANVLTF
TGTGCCAGCAGCGTAGGGGCCGGGACAGGGCGATTCTCTGGGGCCAACGTCCTGACTTTC
>TRBV6-1|TRBJ2-7|NA|NA
CASSEGSSSYEQYF
TGTGCCAGCAGTGAAGGATCGAGCTCCTACGAGCAGTACTTC
>TRBV5-5|TRBJ2-1|NA|TRBD2
CATSRRTSGRSYEQFF
TGTGCCACCAGCAGACGGACTAGCGGGAGGAGCTATGAGCAGTTCTTC
>TRBV7-2|TRBJ2-1|NA|NA
CASSETGLRYNEQFF
TGTGCCAGCAGCGAGACGGGACTCAGATACAATGAGCAGTTCTTC
>TRBV3-1|TRBJ2-3|few|NA
CASSQVPVRSTDTQYF
TGTGCCAGCAGCCAAGTTCCCGTTAGGAGCACAGATACGCAGTATTTT
>TRBV5-1|TRBJ2-1|NA|TRBD2
CASRVGLAGAKKTYNEQFF
TGCGCCAGCAGGGTAGGACTAGCGGGAGCCAAGAAAACCTACAATGAGCAGTTCTTC
>TRBV2|TRBJ1-1|NA|NA
CASSVVEGTEAFF
TGTGCCAGCAGTGTCGTAGAGGGCACTGAAGCTTTCTTT
>TRBV29-1|TRBJ2-3|many|TRBD1
CSVKTGGDTQYF
TGCAGCGTTAAGACAGGGGGGGATACGCAGTATTTT
>TRBV5-1|TRBJ2-7|NA|TRBD1
CASSLVPGGRVNEQYF
TGCGCCAGCAGCTTGGTTCCAGGGGGCAGAGTCAACGAGCAGTACTTC
>TRBV7-3|TRBJ1-1|few|NA
CASSLGRTEAFF
TGTGCCAGCAGCTTAGGTAGGACTGAAGCTTTCTTT
>TRBV28|TRBJ1-2|few|NA
CASSFGGDGYTF
TGTGCCAGCAGTTTCGGAGGGGATGGCTACACCTTC
>TRBV3-1|TRBJ1-6|NA|NA
CASSQRNQRVVNSPRHF
TGTGCCAGCAGCCAAAGGAATCAGAGGGTGGTCAATTCACCCCGCCACTTT
>TRBV7-2|TRBJ2-2|many|NA
CASSLDTGELFF
TGTGCCAGCAGCTTAGACACCGGGGAGCTGTTTTTT
>TRBV27|TRBJ2-7|few|TRBD1
CASSPGVDRNYEQYF
TGTGCCAGCAGTCCAGGGGTGGACAGGAACTACGAGCAGTACTTC
>TRBV9|TRBJ1-5|many|NA
CASSVGPSNQPQHF
TGTGCCAGCAGCGTAGGGCCTTCAAATCAGCCCCAGCATTTT
>TRBV7-3|TRBJ1-3|NA|TRBD1
CASSEGTGRGNTIYF
TGTGCCAGCAGCGAAGGGACAGGGAGAGGAAACACCATATATTTT
>TRBV24-1|TRBJ2-1|NA|NA
CATSPPRAEYNEQFF
TGTGCCACTTCACCCCCTCGGGCCGAATACAATGAGCAGTTCTTC
>TRBV7-2|TRBJ1-6|NA|NA
CASSLERFPNSPLHF
TGTGCCAGCAGCTTAGAAAGGTTCCCCAATTCACCCCTCCACTTT
>TRBV20-1|TRBJ2-1|many|TRBD2
CSAPPGLAGGEQFF
TGCAGTGCTCCACCGGGACTAGCGGGAGGTGAGCAGTTCTTC
>TRBV27|TRBJ2-1|few|NA
CASSWQGLGMDNEQFF
TGTGCCAGCAGTTGGCAGGGGCTCGGTATGGACAATGAGCAGTTCTTC
>TRBV20-1|TRBJ1-2|few|TRBD1
CSASEDRGLNYGYTF
TGCAGTGCTAGTGAAGACAGGGGGCTAAACTATGGCTACACCTTC